These 4 T cell receptor beta chains came from one sample sequenced in a study of T cells in Graves' hyperthyroidism and ophthalmopathy. Researchers amplified the TCR beta CDR3 regions from RNA transcripts. First-round RT-PCR targeting the TCR CDR3 was performed with the HTBI primer set. TCRdb recomputed calls from the multiplex PCR reads with MiXCR, one row per CDR3 protein. The data show hundreds of thousands of distinct CDR3 sequences, nearly 45% seen once. The sample comprised peripheral blood or thyroid tissue (not recorded which). These receptors originate from an adult man with Graves' disease, either hyperthyroidism or ophthalmopathy (not recorded which).

The table lists this clonotype with a few counts. The chain employs TRBV14 and TRBJ1-5; D might be TRBD1 (5 bases). The CDR3 contains 15 residues. From germline, CDR1 is SGHDN and CDR2 FVKESK. The germline V and J ends were trimmed by 0 bases and 4 bases, with 10 bases remaining between them. The CDR3 coding sequence is TGTGCCAGCAGCCAAGAAGCAGGGCCGAATCAGCCCCAGCATTTT. Amino acid sequence: CASSQEAGPNQPQHF.

In its sample, this clonotype was seen a few times. The chain joins TRBV19 to TRBJ1-2, with D perhaps matching TRBD1 (5 bases). Germline V gives CDR1 LNHDA, CDR2 SQIVND (reference sequence). Trimming removed 5 bases at V and 4 bases at J, with 14 bases between. CDR3 length: 14 residues. CDR3 region: CASSLTVESYGYTF. In nucleotides, the CDR3 is TGTGCCAGTAGTTTGACAGTGGAGTCCTATGGCTACACCTTC.

The genes are TRBV25-1 and TRBJ1-6; D is unresolved. Trimming removed 5 bases at V and 9 bases at J, with 17 bases between. The CDR3 loop spans 15 amino acids. From germline, CDR1 is MGHDK and CDR2 SYGVNS. In DNA form, the CDR3 reads TGTGCCAGCAGTTACTCGATGCGGGGAAGTTCACCCCTCCACTTT. It codes for CASSYSMRGSSPLHF.

Only a few counts were recorded for this clonotype. The chain couples TRBV7-2 to TRBJ2-5; 8 positions agree with TRBD2. The CDR3 spans 16 residues. Germline V gene sequence: CDR1 SGHTA, CDR2 FQGNSA. Trimming cost V 0 bases and J 4 bases; bases outside gene matches: 7. The CDR3 region is CASSLAERGPLETQYF. The CDR3 nucleotides read TGTGCCAGCAGCTTAGCAGAGCGGGGGCCCCTAGAGACCCAGTACTTC. The full variable domain, rest sourced from reference TRBV7-2 and TRBJ2-5, is GAGVSQSPSNKVTEKGKDVELRCDPISGHTALYWYRQSLGQGLEFLIYFQGNSAPDKSGLPSDRFSAERTGGSVSTLTIQRTQQEDSAVYLCASSLAERGPLETQYFGPGTRLLVL.